This T cell receptor beta chain originates from a study of early T cells in non-severe SARS-CoV-2 infection. Study background: With bulk RNA from unsorted whole blood as input, sequencing yielded unpaired chains. Study findings and constraints: Matches to VDJdb favored anti-spike CD8 responses and missed private and CD4 specificities.

V was pared by 6 bases and J by 0 bases, with 11 bases between. The CDR3 runs 14 residues. The germline CDR1 and CDR2 sequences are DFQATT and SNEGSKA (reference sequence). The library protocol tagged individual cDNA molecules with unique molecular identifiers. TCRdb reprocessed the 5' RACE reads with MiXCR, giving one entry per CDR3 protein. This table holds just under 65,000 distinct CDR3 sequences, over 4.5% found once. This clonotype was detected many times. Its specificity is not known. The origin of this receptor is an adult who was a healthcare worker with PCR-confirmed SARS-CoV-2 infection or an uninfected control (not recorded which). The sample consisted of whole blood, taken at baseline. V and J are TRBV20-1 and TRBJ2-2; D remains ambiguous. For the CDR3, the DNA is TGCAGTGCCCAGGACCCGACGAACACCGGGGAGCTGTTTTTT. It codes for CSAQDPTNTGELFF.